The 5 T cell receptor beta chains below were found in one sample sequenced in a study of cytomegalovirus exposure and HLA in healthy donors. Use of 60 Vbeta and 13 Jbeta primers characterized the PCR. Sequencing was performed with immunoSEQ multiplex PCR; in TCRdb, only in-frame clones are kept and a portion is missing. The repertoire consists of approximately 180,000 clones, with roughly three quarters occurring once and the leading ten covering more than 1.5%. The sample comprised PBMCs. These TCRs come from a woman aged 45-65 years in good health and CMV-seronegative.

The chain links TRBV9 to TRBJ2-7; D uncertain. The CDR3 loop spans 14 amino acids. Germline V CDR1 and CDR2: SGDLS, YYNGEE. V was cut by 4 bases and J by 3 bases, with 14 bases left in between. The CDR3, as DNA: TGTGCCAGCAGCCATGATACAGACGACTACGAGCAGTACTTC. Translating it yields CASSHDTDDYEQYF.

The chain recombines TRBV14 with TRBJ2-2; tentatively, D is TRBD1 (5 bases). Germline loops: CDR1 SGHDN, CDR2 FVKESK. CDR3 size: 17 residues. Between the trimmed V and J ends, which lost 0 bases and 1 base, there was a span of 12 bases. In nucleotides, the CDR3 is TGTGCCAGCAGCCAAGATGACAGATCACTGAACACCGGGGAGCTGTTTTTT. Residues: CASSQDDRSLNTGELFF.

This clone appeared a single time. The genes are TRBV5-6 and TRBJ2-5, with 12 bases matching TRBD2. Germline CDR1 reads SGHDT; CDR2 reads YYEEEE. Trimming cost V 4 bases and J 2 bases; bases outside gene matches: 6. This CDR3 is 16 amino acids long. CDR3 DNA: TGTGCCAGCAGCCGTGGCCTAGCGGGAGGGCAAGAGACCCAGTACTTC. This translates into CASSRGLAGGQETQYF.

The chain employs TRBV7-2 and TRBJ1-1, with 8 nucleotides matching TRBD1. This CDR3 spans 14 amino acids. Looked up from germline, CDR1 is SGHTA and CDR2 is FQGNSA. V lost 2 bases and J lost 5; bases outside the gene matches: 4. DNA for the CDR3: TGTGCCAGCAGCTTACAGGGGGCACGGACTGAAGCTTTCTTT. Amino acids: CASSLQGARTEAFF.

CDR3 nucleotides: TGTGCCAGCAGTTTGCGGTTTGGCAGGGCTCCCTACGAGCAGTACTTC. This sequence encodes CASSLRFGRAPYEQYF. The rearrangement uses TRBV27 and TRBJ2-7, with D perhaps TRBD1 (5 bases). CDR3 length: 16 residues. V lost 3 bases and J 2 bases, leaving 17 bases between the germline ends. Per germline, CDR1 MNHEY and CDR2 SMNVEV (reference sequence).